The 22 T cell receptor beta chains in this list originate from one sample, sequenced in a study of CD8+ T cells in alopecia areata. Following extraction, RNA underwent reverse transcription to cDNA, which served as the sequencing template. Using immunoSEQ multiplex PCR, the repertoire was profiled, and TCRdb retains in-frame clones only, with some absent. The sample holds 150,000 to 200,000 clones; more than 60% are singletons and the top ten take about 1.7%. Sequences were derived from CD4+ T cells sorted from blood, sampled at week 0. The source is a human donor with alopecia areata.

To note about this clone: This sample also contains other DNA sequences that code for the same CDR3. The genes are TRBV27 and TRBJ2-3; 8 bases match TRBD2. The length of the CDR3 is 16 residues. After removal of 2 bases from V and 0 bases from J, the junction contained 4 bases not matched to a gene. Germline values: CDR1 MNHEY, CDR2 SMNVEV (reference sequence). The CDR3 sequence is CASSLAGGTSTDTQYF. CDR3 DNA: TGTGCCAGCAGTTTAGCGGGGGGCACTAGCACAGATACGCAGTATTTT.

CDR3 nucleotide sequence: TGTGCCTGGAGTGTACTCTCAGAGGATCAGCCCCAGCATTTT. It specifies CAWSVLSEDQPQHF. The chain recombines TRBV30 with TRBJ1-5; D gene uncertain. CDR3 length: 14 residues. V was shortened by 0 bases and J by 5 bases, with 11 bases between the two germline ends. Germline V CDR1 and CDR2: GTSNPN, SVGIG (reference sequence).

The V and J genes are TRBV30 and TRBJ2-3, with TRBD1 identical over 7 bases. After removal of 7 bases from V and 4 bases from J, the junction contained 8 bases not matched to a gene. CDR1 GTSNPN and CDR2 SVGIG come from the germline V gene (reference sequence). The CDR3 loop spans 13 amino acids. In DNA form, the CDR3 reads TGTGCCTCTCGGACAGGTCTGGCAGATACGCAGTATTTT. Residues: CASRTGLADTQYF.

J is TRBJ1-4 and V is TRBV29-1; the D gene is possibly TRBD1 (5 bases). Trimming took off 6 bases at V and 0 bases at J, with 11 bases between the two ends. The CDR3 is 14 residues long. The germline V gene encodes CDR1 SQVTM and CDR2 ANQGSEA. CDR3 region: CSVGTAATNEKLFF. The CDR3 coding sequence is TGCAGCGTGGGGACGGCCGCAACTAATGAAAAACTGTTTTTT.

This chain uses TRBV15 with TRBJ2-1, with 12 bases identical to TRBD2. In germline, CDR1 is LNHNV, CDR2 YYDKDF (reference sequence). The CDR3 runs 15 residues. V lost 1 base to trimming and J lost 5 bases; unmatched junction nucleotides: 0. DNA for the CDR3: TGTGCCACCAGCAGAGCTAGCGGGGGGGACAATGAGCAGTTCTTC. It yields the protein CATSRASGGDNEQFF.

The V gene is TRBV30, the J gene TRBJ2-3, with a tentative D call TRBD1 (5 bases). Germline CDR1 GTSNPN, CDR2 SVGIG (reference sequence). The CDR3 consists of 14 residues. Deletions cut 3 bases from V and 4 bases from J, with 14 bases between. The CDR3, as DNA: TGTGCCTGGAGCGCAGGGCATGAAGCAGATACGCAGTATTTT. This translates into CAWSAGHEADTQYF. The full variable domain, with the rest looked up from reference TRBV30 and TRBJ2-3, is SQTIHQWPATLVQPVGSPLSLECTVEGTSNPNLYWYRQAAGRGLQLLFYSVGIGQISSEVPQNLSASRPQDRQFILSSKKLLLSDSGFYLCAWSAGHEADTQYFGPGTRLTVL.

The chain recombines TRBV29-1 with TRBJ2-5, with a weak D call TRBD1 (6 bases). With 5 bases removed from V and 2 bases from J, the gap between germline ends came to 15 bases. This CDR3 comprises 14 residues. Germline V CDR1 and CDR2: SQVTM, ANQGSEA. Written as DNA, the CDR3 is TGCAGCGTTAAAAACAGGGTTATACAAGAGACCCAGTACTTC. It specifies CSVKNRVIQETQYF.

V gene TRBV25-1 combines with J gene TRBJ2-5; D call uncertain. The CDR3 runs 11 residues. Deletions cut 5 bases from V and 1 base from J, with 2 bases between. Germline V gene lookup returns CDR1 MGHDK and CDR2 SYGVNS. The CDR3, as DNA: TGTGCCAGCAGTCTCCAAGAGACCCAGTACTTC. This codes for CASSLQETQYF.

The CDR3: CSANGATEQFF. For the CDR3, the DNA is TGCAGTGCTAACGGGGCTACTGAGCAGTTCTTC. This rearrangement joins TRBV20-1 to TRBJ2-1; D assignment may be TRBD1 or TRBD2 (5 bases each). The CDR3 spans 11 residues. Germline V CDR1 and CDR2: DFQATT, SNEGSKA (reference sequence). V gave up 4 bases and J gave up 9 bases, with 10 bases separating them.

V and J are TRBV5-6 and TRBJ2-1; 7 bases are shared with TRBD2. Unmatched junction bases numbered 6, after V lost 0 bases and J lost 0 bases. The CDR3 is 17 residues long. Germline values: CDR1 SGHDT, CDR2 YYEEEE. CDR3 DNA: TGTGCCAGCAGCTTGGACCCCACTAGCGACTCCTACAATGAGCAGTTCTTC. This gives the protein CASSLDPTSDSYNEQFF.

J is TRBJ2-7 and V is TRBV2; a weak D match, TRBD2 (6 bases). Trimming cost V 3 bases and J 0 bases, with 12 bases left between them. Per the germline V gene, CDR1 is SNHLY and CDR2 is FYNNEI. The CDR3 consists of 15 residues. The CDR3 DNA reads as TGTGCCAGCAGTGAGGCTAGCGCTTTCTCCTACGAGCAGTACTTC. It is translated as CASSEASAFSYEQYF.

This clone was counted once. The J gene is TRBJ1-6, the V gene TRBV5-6; D remains ambiguous. This CDR3 has 14 residues. The germline V and J ends were trimmed by 1 base and 7 bases, with 9 bases remaining between them. Germline CDR1 is SGHDT and CDR2 is YYEEEE. For the CDR3, the DNA is TGTGCCAGCAGCTTGCAGCAGGTCAATTCACCCCTCCACTTT. This gives the protein CASSLQQVNSPLHF.

This clone was observed a few times. J is TRBJ1-2 and V is TRBV30; TRBD1 is a possible D gene (6 bases). This CDR3 is built from 16 residues. V was pared by 2 bases and J by 4 bases, with 20 bases between. Looked up from germline, CDR1 is GTSNPN and CDR2 is SVGIG (reference sequence). CDR3 protein: CAWSSRGAFSPYGYTF. The DNA for the CDR3 is TGTGCCTGGAGTTCCCGGGGGGCCTTCTCCCCCTATGGCTACACCTTC.

This chain joins TRBV19 and TRBJ2-3, with TRBD2 identical over 11 bases. Germline CDR1 reads LNHDA; CDR2 reads SQIVND (reference sequence). The CDR3 totals 15 residues. Trimming at V came to 4 bases and at J to 1 base, leaving 1 base not matched to a gene. The CDR3 protein is CASSKGLAGTDTQYF. Written as DNA, the CDR3 is TGTGCCAGTAGTAAGGGACTAGCGGGCACAGATACGCAGTATTTT. Variable domain in full (rest from reference TRBV19 and TRBJ2-3): DGGITQSPKYLFRKEGQNVTLSCEQNLNHDAMYWYRQDPGQGLRLIYYSQIVNDFQKGDIAEGYSVSREKKESFPLTVTSAQKNPTAFYLCASSKGLAGTDTQYFGPGTRLTVL.

The V gene is TRBV25-1, the J gene TRBJ2-7; 10 bases are a match to TRBD1. The CDR3 has 13 amino acids. Unmatched junction bases numbered 7, after V lost 7 bases and J lost 7 bases. Germline assignment: CDR1 MGHDK and CDR2 SYGVNS. DNA of the CDR3: TGTGCCAGCACCTCCGACAGGGGGCGAGAGCAGTACTTC. This encodes CASTSDRGREQYF.

As to this clone: At the DNA level, this CDR3 is encoded by other sequences in the same sample as well. The J gene is TRBJ1-4, the V gene TRBV29-1; no reliable D call. The CDR3 loop spans 13 amino acids. Trimming cost V 4 bases and J 3 bases, with 9 bases left between them. Germline V gene sequence: CDR1 SQVTM, CDR2 ANQGSEA. CDR3 loop: CSVGRAPNEKLFF. As DNA, the CDR3 is TGCAGCGTTGGAAGAGCACCTAATGAAAAACTGTTTTTT.

The rearrangement joins TRBV5-1 to TRBJ1-2; D is uncertain. Germline V gene lookup returns CDR1 SGHRS and CDR2 YFSETQ. CDR3 length: 15 amino acids. Deletions cut 5 bases from V and 6 bases from J, with 20 bases between. The CDR3 reads CASSDELGDWNGYTF. Here the CDR3 DNA reads TGCGCCAGCAGTGATGAACTAGGAGATTGGAATGGCTACACCTTC. Full variable domain (outside the CDR3, taken from reference TRBV5-1 and TRBJ1-2): KAGVTQTPRYLIKTRGQQVTLSCSPISGHRSVSWYQQTPGQGLQFLFEYFSETQRNKGNFPGRFSGRQFSNSRSEMNVSTLELGDSALYLCASSDELGDWNGYTFGSGTRLTVV.

The chain has TRBV30 and TRBJ2-1; D gene uncertain. Germline loops: CDR1 GTSNPN, CDR2 SVGIG (reference sequence). This CDR3 spans 15 amino acids. Deletions cut 3 bases from V and 1 base from J, with 13 bases between. Here the CDR3 DNA reads TGTGCCTGGAGGGGGTTGCTAGAGTCCTACAATGAGCAGTTCTTC. It yields the protein CAWRGLLESYNEQFF.

The chain carries TRBV21-1 and TRBJ2-7; whether TRBD1, the table's D call, matches the DNA was not checked. TRBV21-1 is reported as a pseudogene. The CDR3 loop spans 13 amino acids. The CDR3 region is CASSADRLYEQYF. In nucleotides, the CDR3 is TGTGCCAGCAGCGCGGACAGGCTCTACGAGCAGTACTTC.

This clone was found a few times. J is TRBJ1-2 and V is TRBV29-1; TRBD1 matches 7 bases. J lost 8 bases, V lost 7 bases, and 7 bases had no gene match. CDR1 is SQVTM and CDR2 is ANQGSEA in the germline V gene. The CDR3 is made up of 11 amino acids. CDR3 amino acids: CSDGDSGGYTF. The CDR3 bases are TGCAGCGATGGGGACAGTGGAGGCTACACCTTC.

J is TRBJ1-5 and V is TRBV6-6; tentatively, D is TRBD1 (5 bases). Trimming stripped 4 bases from V and 5 bases from J, with 12 bases between. Germline V gene data show CDR1 as MNHNY and CDR2 as SVGAGI (reference sequence). This CDR3 has 14 amino acids. The DNA for the CDR3 is TGTGCCAGCAGTTTCGGCAGGGACCATCAGCCCCAGCATTTT. Translating gives CASSFGRDHQPQHF.

The chain carries TRBV2 and TRBJ2-5; 9 bases are shared with TRBD1. V dropped 3 bases and J dropped 2; count of bases not matched to a gene: 7. Per germline, CDR1 SNHLY and CDR2 FYNNEI. This CDR3 region has 16 residues. CDR3 bases: TGTGCCAGCAGTGAGACAGGGGGTTTACGACAAGAGACCCAGTACTTC. The encoded protein is CASSETGGLRQETQYF.